The 28 T cell receptor beta chains in this list originate from one sample, sequenced in a study of beta chain features in type 1 diabetes. As every portion of the isolated RNA was reverse transcribed, the sequencing read expressed TCRB transcripts. Generated by immunoSEQ multiplex PCR, the TCRdb table keeps only in-frame clones and is missing some. This sample has around 300,000 clones, with 11% found just once. Sequencing used naive CD4+ T cells from blood. These receptors all come from a woman under 40 in good health.

J is TRBJ2-7 and V is TRBV2, with a tentative D call TRBD2 (5 bases). This CDR3 region has 14 residues. Germline V CDR1 and CDR2: SNHLY, FYNNEI. Trimming cost V 2 bases and J 4 bases, with 12 bases left between them. Here the CDR3 reads CASSELRGVYEQYF. DNA of the CDR3: TGTGCCAGCAGTGAACTCCGGGGAGTTTACGAGCAGTACTTC.

The V and J genes are TRBV13 and TRBJ2-2; TRBD1 might be the D (6 bases). Trimming took off 6 bases at V and 1 base at J, with 12 bases between the two ends. CDR3 length equals 15 residues. CDR1 is PRHDT and CDR2 is FYEKMQ in the germline V gene (reference sequence). CDR3 amino acids: CASRPGHWNTGELFF. CDR3 sequence (DNA): TGTGCCAGCAGACCGGGACACTGGAACACCGGGGAGCTGTTTTTT.

This clone has a handful of counts. This chain connects TRBV19 to TRBJ2-5, with 8 bases lining up with TRBD1. CDR1 is LNHDA and CDR2 is SQIVND in the germline V gene (reference sequence). The CDR3 is 14 amino acids. V trimming: 6 bases; J trimming: 5 bases; junction bases outside the gene matches: 8. The CDR3 nucleotides are TGTGCCAGTAGCAACACGGACAGGGTGGAGACCCAGTACTTC. Translating gives CASSNTDRVETQYF.

The CDR3 reads CASSAGGRGREGEQFF. The CDR3 DNA reads TGTGCCAGCAGTGCCGGGGGCCGGGGAAGGGAGGGTGAGCAGTTCTTC. The chain links TRBV28 to TRBJ2-1; tentative D call: TRBD2 (7 bases). CDR3 length: 16 residues. Germline V gene sequence: CDR1 MDHEN, CDR2 SYDVKM. V lost 5 bases, J lost 9 bases, and 23 bases lay in between.

In its sample, this clone was seen a few times. The J gene is TRBJ2-3, the V gene TRBV18, with TRBD2 identical over 12 bases. The germline gives CDR1 KGHSH, CDR2 LQKENI. The CDR3 extends over 17 amino acids. The V segment lost 2 bases and the J segment 0 bases; nucleotides outside the gene matches: 3. This CDR3 reads CASSPRGLAGSTDTQYF. CDR3 nucleotides: TGTGCCAGCTCACCAAGAGGACTAGCGGGAAGCACAGATACGCAGTATTTT. Using reference TRBV18 and TRBJ2-3 for the parts outside the CDR3, the full variable domain is NAGVMQNPRHLVRRRGQEARLRCSPMKGHSHVYWYRQLPEEGLKFMVYLQKENIIDESGMPKERFSAEFPKEGPSILRIQQVVRGDSAAYFCASSPRGLAGSTDTQYFGPGTRLTVL.

This clone turned up a few times. The chain joins TRBV18 to TRBJ1-1, with D possibly matching TRBD1 (5 bases). Trimming pared 4 bases from V and 3 bases from J, leaving 15 bases between. The CDR3 spans 15 residues. Germline assignment: CDR1 KGHSH and CDR2 LQKENI. The CDR3 protein is CASSLRQGRDTEAFF. CDR3 nucleotide sequence: TGTGCCAGCTCACTCCGCCAGGGAAGGGACACTGAAGCTTTCTTT.

This clone was recorded a few times. The CDR3 sequence is CSGQGAPNEKLFF. The CDR3 nucleotides are TGCAGCGGTCAAGGGGCCCCAAATGAAAAACTGTTTTTT. V and J are TRBV29-1 and TRBJ1-4, with a weak D call TRBD1 (5 bases). This CDR3 has 13 amino acids. The V gene lost 7 bases and the J gene lost 5 bases, with 14 bases spanning the gap. Germline V gives CDR1 SQVTM, CDR2 ANQGSEA. Together with reference TRBV29-1 and TRBJ1-4, the CDR3 gives the full variable domain: SAVISQKPSRDICQRGTSLTIQCQVDSQVTMMFWYRQQPGQSLTLIATANQGSEATYESGFVIDKFPISRPNLTFSTLTVSNMSPEDSSIYLCSGQGAPNEKLFFGSGTQLSVL.

This clone was picked up a small number of times. This sequence joins TRBV6-5 and TRBJ1-2, with D possibly TRBD1 on 6 matching bases. Trimming took off 6 bases at V and 4 bases at J, with 18 bases between the two ends. The CDR3 totals 15 residues. CDR1 and CDR2 from the germline V gene are MNHEY and SVGAGI. This CDR3 is CASRDAGAVPYGYTF. The CDR3 DNA is TGTGCCAGCAGAGACGCAGGGGCAGTCCCCTATGGCTACACCTTC.

This clone was seen only a few times. This chain links TRBV28 with TRBJ1-4, with 9 bases fitting TRBD1. The junction had 3 bases not matched to a gene; V was cut back by 6 bases and J by 4 bases. This CDR3 spans 14 amino acids. CDR1 and CDR2 (germline): MDHEN, SYDVKM. The CDR3 region is CASRQGAVNEKLFF. In DNA, the CDR3 is TGTGCCAGCAGACAGGGGGCGGTTAATGAAAAACTGTTTTTT. Supplemented by reference TRBV28 and TRBJ1-4, the full variable domain reads DVKVTQSSRYLVKRTGEKVFLECVQDMDHENMFWYRQDPGLGLRLIYFSYDVKMKEKGDIPEGYSVSREKKERFSLILESASTNQTSMYLCASRQGAVNEKLFFGSGTQLSVL.

This clone has more than one count but fewer than ten. CDR3 in amino acids: CASSLRTYNEQFF. The DNA for the CDR3 is TGCGCCAGCAGCCTGAGGACTTACAATGAGCAGTTCTTC. The chain employs TRBV4-3 and TRBJ2-1, with TRBD2 as a possible D gene (5 bases). In germline, CDR1 is LGHNA, CDR2 YSLEER. This CDR3 contains 13 residues. Trimming pared 4 bases from V and 4 bases from J, leaving 8 bases between.

This clone was seen a few times. DNA of the CDR3: TGCGCCAGCAGCTGGGGGACTAGCGGGAGACTCAATGAGCAGTTCTTC. Translating gives CASSWGTSGRLNEQFF. The chain combines TRBV5-1 with TRBJ2-1; the match to TRBD2 covers 14 bases. The CDR3 has 16 residues. Germline V gene data show CDR1 as SGHRS and CDR2 as YFSETQ. V lost 3 bases to trimming and J lost 6 bases; unmatched junction nucleotides: 5.

This clone was seen more than once but under ten times. The chain carries TRBV5-4 and TRBJ2-4; 11 nucleotides match TRBD2. This CDR3 comprises 18 residues. Trimming removed 4 bases from V and 0 bases from J; junction bases left unmatched: 9. Germline values: CDR1 SGHNT, CDR2 YYREEE (reference sequence). The CDR3 sequence: CASSESLLAGVAKNIQYF. The CDR3 region has the DNA TGTGCCAGCAGCGAAAGCCTACTAGCGGGAGTAGCCAAAAACATTCAGTACTTC.

In this sample, this clone turned up a few times. The V call is TRBV7-2, the J call TRBJ2-5; 8 bases map to TRBD1. The CDR3 is 18 residues long. V lost 4 bases and J lost 2; bases outside the gene matches: 15. Germline CDR1 and CDR2: SGHTA and FQGNSA. In DNA form, the CDR3 reads TGTGCCAGCAGCTCCCGACTTGGACAGGGAACTCCACAAGAGACCCAGTACTTC. Its protein is CASSSRLGQGTPQETQYF. Full variable domain (outside the CDR3, taken from reference TRBV7-2 and TRBJ2-5): GAGVSQSPSNKVTEKGKDVELRCDPISGHTALYWYRQSLGQGLEFLIYFQGNSAPDKSGLPSDRFSAERTGGSVSTLTIQRTQQEDSAVYLCASSSRLGQGTPQETQYFGPGTRLLVL.

The chain recombines TRBV7-2 with TRBJ2-4; D is unclear. CDR3 size: 16 residues. CDR1 is SGHTA and CDR2 is FQGNSA in the germline V gene. V lost 5 bases to trimming and J lost 1 base, with 15 bases between them. CDR3 sequence (DNA): TGTGCCAGCAGCCCTACTCTGCTTGTGGCCAAAAACATTCAGTACTTC. As protein: CASSPTLLVAKNIQYF.

The V gene is TRBV7-2, the J gene TRBJ2-1, with TRBD2 matching 13 bases. Germline CDR1 is SGHTA and CDR2 is FQGNSA. The CDR3 sequence is 16 residues long. The V and J ends lost 4 bases and 6 bases, in that order; junction bases with no gene match: 6. In nucleotides, the CDR3 is TGTGCCAGCAGCTCCCCGGGACTAGCGGGAAGCAATGAGCAGTTCTTC. As protein: CASSSPGLAGSNEQFF. Filled out from reference TRBV7-2 and TRBJ2-1, the complete variable domain reads GAGVSQSPSNKVTEKGKDVELRCDPISGHTALYWYRQSLGQGLEFLIYFQGNSAPDKSGLPSDRFSAERTGGSVSTLTIQRTQQEDSAVYLCASSSPGLAGSNEQFFGPGTRLTVL.

In nucleotides, the CDR3 is TGTGCCAGCAGCTTAGGATCTAGCGTCTACAATGAGCAGTTCTTC. Protein product: CASSLGSSVYNEQFF. The V and J genes are TRBV7-9 and TRBJ2-1, with D maybe TRBD2 (6 bases). Trimming stripped 1 base from V and 3 bases from J, with 10 bases between. Per germline, CDR1 SEHNR and CDR2 FQNEAQ (reference sequence). This CDR3 region has 15 residues.

The chain recombines TRBV9 with TRBJ1-1; TRBD1 agrees at 7 bases. CDR1 and CDR2 (germline): SGDLS, YYNGEE. The V gene end was trimmed by 0 bases and the J gene end by 0 bases; junction bases not matched to a gene: 8. This CDR3 has 17 amino acids. In DNA form, the CDR3 reads TGTGCCAGCAGCGTAGGAAGGGGCAGGGGGATGAACACTGAAGCTTTCTTT. Translated: CASSVGRGRGMNTEAFF.

Regarding this clone: Within the sample, other DNA sequences also encode this same CDR3. The chain combines TRBV9 with TRBJ2-3; possible D gene TRBD2, 5 bases. CDR1 and CDR2 (germline): SGDLS, YYNGEE. V was trimmed by 0 bases and J by 2 bases, leaving 10 bases between them. This CDR3 comprises 15 residues. The DNA of the CDR3 is TGTGCCAGCAGCGTAGATCAGCGGTCCACAGATACGCAGTATTTT. Translation gives CASSVDQRSTDTQYF.

The chain recombines TRBV5-1 with TRBJ1-1, with a tentative D call TRBD1 (6 bases). Germline CDR1 and CDR2: SGHRS and YFSETQ. This CDR3 is 16 amino acids long. The V end was cut by 0 bases, the J end by 1 base, with 13 bases between. The CDR3 sequence is CASSLVRGEGNTEAFF. The DNA of the CDR3 is TGCGCCAGCAGCTTGGTCAGGGGAGAGGGGAACACTGAAGCTTTCTTT.

The V call is TRBV7-2, the J call TRBJ2-1; 10 bases fit TRBD2. Trimming cost V 4 bases and J 2 bases; bases outside gene matches: 5. CDR3 length equals 16 residues. Germline lookup yields CDR1 SGHTA and CDR2 FQGNSA. In DNA form, the CDR3 reads TGTGCCAGCAGCTCCCGGAGCGGGAGGGCCTACAATGAGCAGTTCTTC. Its translation: CASSSRSGRAYNEQFF.

The chain is built from TRBV9 and TRBJ2-1; a weak D match, TRBD2 (6 bases). From germline, CDR1 is SGDLS and CDR2 YYNGEE. V gave up 1 base and J gave up 6 bases, with 11 bases separating them. This CDR3 comprises 14 residues. The CDR3 DNA reads TGTGCCAGCAGCGTACAACTAGCTACCAATGAGCAGTTCTTC. Protein: CASSVQLATNEQFF. The complete variable domain, with remaining parts taken from reference TRBV9 and TRBJ2-1, reads DSGVTQTPKHLITATGQRVTLRCSPRSGDLSVYWYQQSLDQGLQFLIQYYNGEERAKGNILERFSAQQFPDLHSELNLSSLELGDSALYFCASSVQLATNEQFFGPGTRLTVL.

The CDR3 bases are TGTGCCAGCTCACGGTCGTCTAGCGGGGACGGGGAGCTGTTTTTT. Residues: CASSRSSSGDGELFF. The chain joins TRBV18 to TRBJ2-2; the match to TRBD2 covers 9 bases. Germline assignment: CDR1 KGHSH and CDR2 LQKENI. This CDR3 is built from 15 residues. V gave up 4 bases and J gave up 7 bases; unmatched junction bases: 7.

The genes are TRBV18 and TRBJ1-2; 7 bases are shared with TRBD1. Trimming at V came to 4 bases and at J to 6 bases, leaving 11 bases not matched to a gene. CDR1 KGHSH and CDR2 LQKENI come from the germline V gene. The CDR3 contains 15 residues. The CDR3 nucleotides are TGTGCCAGCTCACTTAGCCGACAGGGACGGGATGGCTACACCTTC. This sequence encodes CASSLSRQGRDGYTF.

This clone has only a few counts. V is TRBV6-9 and J is TRBJ1-2; D is uncertain. The CDR3 runs 12 residues. Germline assignment: CDR1 MNHGY and CDR2 SVAAGI. Trimming cost V 6 bases and J 4 bases, with 9 bases left between them. CDR3 nucleotide sequence: TGTGCCAGCAGAACGCGGGTCTATGGCTACACCTTC. Its translation: CASRTRVYGYTF.

This clone has only a few counts. The chain combines TRBV6-5 with TRBJ2-4; the D is unclear. The germline V gene encodes CDR1 MNHEY and CDR2 SVGAGI. The CDR3 consists of 13 residues. V was cut by 0 bases and J by 10 bases, with 10 bases left in between. The CDR3 reads CASSYSKFSIQYF. DNA of the CDR3: TGTGCCAGCAGTTACTCGAAGTTTAGTATTCAGTACTTC.

This clone showed up just a few times. DNA of the CDR3: TGTGCCAGCTCACCCTATGTTAGCGGGAACGGGAACGAGCAGTACTTC. This gives the protein CASSPYVSGNGNEQYF. The chain couples TRBV18 to TRBJ2-7; TRBD2 agrees at 8 bases. Germline trimming cut 3 bases from V and 5 bases from J; bases unmatched to any gene: 12. CDR1 and CDR2 (germline): KGHSH, LQKENI. This CDR3 is 16 amino acids long.

This clone occurred a few times. The rearrangement uses TRBV30 and TRBJ1-5; maybe TRBD1 (6 bases). With 4 bases removed from V and 7 bases from J, the gap between germline ends came to 14 bases. The germline CDR1 and CDR2 sequences are GTSNPN and SVGIG (reference sequence). CDR3 length: 13 amino acids. CDR3 sequence reads: CAWMGGQGQPQHF. CDR3 in DNA: TGTGCCTGGATGGGGGGGCAGGGCCAGCCCCAGCATTTT.

This chain joins TRBV14 and TRBJ2-1; 8 bases are shared with TRBD2. The CDR3 has 19 amino acids. V shed 0 bases and J 2 bases; nucleotides not matched to a gene: 12. Germline lookup yields CDR1 SGHDN and CDR2 FVKESK. The CDR3 is CASSQDPTVAGNPYNEQFF. CDR3 nucleotides: TGTGCCAGCAGCCAAGATCCGACGGTAGCGGGAAACCCCTACAATGAGCAGTTCTTC.